The clone carrying this T cell receptor (beta chain) was seen more than once but under ten times. This entry comes from a study of T cells in Graves' hyperthyroidism and ophthalmopathy. Using RNA transcripts as the source, TCR beta CDR3 regions were amplified. An initial round of RT-PCR targeting the TCR CDR3 relied on the HTBI primer set. TCRdb passed the multiplex PCR reads through MiXCR, listing each CDR3 protein once. The sample consists of roughly 300,000 distinct CDR3 sequences, approximately 15% of them appearing once. The CDR3 has 20 amino acids. CDR1 and CDR2 from the germline V gene are MDHEN and SYDVKM. V was shortened by 3 bases and J by 6 bases, with 29 bases between the two germline ends.

The sample was blood. This chain connects TRBV28 to TRBJ2-2; TRBD1 is a possible D gene (5 bases). The source is a woman in her 30s with Graves' hyperthyroidism. The CDR3 nucleotides are TGTGCCAGCAGTTTCCGATTGGGGCAGCGAAATTTAAGGGCGGCCGGGGAGCTGTTTTTT. Residues: CASSFRLGQRNLRAAGELFF.